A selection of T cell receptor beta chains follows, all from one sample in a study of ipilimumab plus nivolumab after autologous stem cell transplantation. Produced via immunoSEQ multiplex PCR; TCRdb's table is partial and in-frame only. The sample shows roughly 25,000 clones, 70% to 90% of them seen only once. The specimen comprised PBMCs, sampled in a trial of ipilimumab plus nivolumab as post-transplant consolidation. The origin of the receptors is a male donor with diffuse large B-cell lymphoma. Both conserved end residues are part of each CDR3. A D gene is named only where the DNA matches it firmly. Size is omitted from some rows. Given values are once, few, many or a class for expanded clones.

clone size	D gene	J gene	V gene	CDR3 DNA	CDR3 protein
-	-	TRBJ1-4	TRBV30	TGTGCCTGGAGTTCAGGGGCCGGTGAAAAACTGTTTTTT	CAWSSGAGEKLFF
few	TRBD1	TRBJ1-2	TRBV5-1	TGCGCCAGCAGCCAAGGACAGGGGGCAACCTATGGCTACACCTTC	CASSQGQGATYGYTF
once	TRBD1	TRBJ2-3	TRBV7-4	TGTGCCAGCAGCTTAGAAGGGAACAGGGGTAAGACAGATACGCAGTATTTT	CASSLEGNRGKTDTQYF
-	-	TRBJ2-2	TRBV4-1	TGCGCCAGCAGTCTCGGAGAAGCCGGGGAGCTGTTTTTT	CASSLGEAGELFF
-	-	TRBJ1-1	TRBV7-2	TGTGCCAGCAGCTCTCGTGGGACCCTGAAGAGGATTGAAGCTTTCTTT	CASSSRGTLKRIEAFF
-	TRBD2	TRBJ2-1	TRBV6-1	TGTGCCAGCAGTGAAAGCGGGGACCCGCGGTTCTTC	CASSESGDPRFF
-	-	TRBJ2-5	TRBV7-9	TGTGCCAGCAGCTTTACACGCGGTGAGACCCAGTACTTC	CASSFTRGETQYF
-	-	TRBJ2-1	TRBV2	TGTGCCAGCAGGGGGGACGGGGACAATGAGCAGTTCTTC	CASRGDGDNEQFF
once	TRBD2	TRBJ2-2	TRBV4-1	TGCGCCAGCAGCCAAGAAAGTGGGACTAGGGTTGCCGGGGAGCTGTTTTTT	CASSQESGTRVAGELFF
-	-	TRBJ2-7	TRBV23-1	TGCGCCAGCAGTCAATCATCAGGGATCGAACACGAGCAGTACTTC	CASSQSSGIEHEQYF
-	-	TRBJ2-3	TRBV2	TGTGCCAGGGGGGGCGCAGATACGCAGTATTTT	CARGGADTQYF
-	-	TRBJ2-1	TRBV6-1	TGTGCCAGCAGCGAACTCGCTAGTGGGCGCAGGGCTCGCTACAATGAGCAGTTCTTC	CASSELASGRRARYNEQFF
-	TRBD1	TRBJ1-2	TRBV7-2	TGTGCCAGCAGCCCCGGACAGGGTGAGGGCTACACCTTC	CASSPGQGEGYTF
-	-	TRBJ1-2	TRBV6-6	TGTGCCAGCAGTTACGGCGAAGGCTACACCTTC	CASSYGEGYTF
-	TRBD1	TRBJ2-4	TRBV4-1	TGCGCCAGCAGCCACCCGAGACAGGGGGCGCAGAACATTCAGTACTTC	CASSHPRQGAQNIQYF
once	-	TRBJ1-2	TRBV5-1	TGCGCCAGCAGCTTCAGGGGAGGGGACTATGGCTACACCTTC	CASSFRGGDYGYTF
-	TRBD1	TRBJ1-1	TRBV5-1	TGCGCCAGCAGCTTGGGGGACAGGGGCATTACTGAAGCTTTCTTT	CASSLGDRGITEAFF
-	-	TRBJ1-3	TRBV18	TGTGCCAGCACTGTGGGGAGCTCTGGAAACACCATATATTTT	CASTVGSSGNTIYF
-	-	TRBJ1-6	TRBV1	TGCACCAGCACCCTGAGGGGGGGGCGGAATATTTTGAGTGAAAATTCACCCCTCCACTTT	CTSTLRGGRNILSENSPLHF
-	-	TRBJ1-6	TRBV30	TGTGCCTGGAGTGGGGTTAATCACCTATCACCCCTCCACTTT	CAWSGVNHLSPLHF
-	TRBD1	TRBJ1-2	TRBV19	TGTGCCAGTAGTCCCCTAGGGCAGGGGGGAAACTATGGCTACACCTTC	CASSPLGQGGNYGYTF
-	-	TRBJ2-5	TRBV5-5	TGTGCCAGCAGCTTGGGAGGTAGCCAAGAGACCCAGTACTTC	CASSLGGSQETQYF
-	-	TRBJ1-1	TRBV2	TGTGCCAGCAGTCTGACAGAGTTGAACACTGAAGCTTTCTTT	CASSLTELNTEAFF
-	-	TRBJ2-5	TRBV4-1	TGCGCCAGCAGCCAAGACCGGAGCCGACCTAAAGAGACCCAGTACTTC	CASSQDRSRPKETQYF
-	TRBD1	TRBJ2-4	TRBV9	TGTGCCAGCAGCGTAGGAGTAGGGGGCCCGTACTTC	CASSVGVGGPYF
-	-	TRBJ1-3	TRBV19	TGTGCCTGCCGGACAACTTCTCTCGGAAACACCATATATTTT	CACRTTSLGNTIYF
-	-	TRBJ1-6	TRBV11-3	TGTGCCAGCTCACAGGGAAGAAATTCACCCCTCCACTTT	CASSQGRNSPLHF
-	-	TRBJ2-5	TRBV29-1	TGCAGCGTTGAAGAGGGAGCCCAAGAGACCCAGTACTTC	CSVEEGAQETQYF
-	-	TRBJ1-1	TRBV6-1	TGTGCCAGCAGTTCCTCCGGGTTGCAAGCTTTCTTT	CASSSSGLQAFF
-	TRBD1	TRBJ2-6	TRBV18	TGTGCCAGCTCAGACAGGGGGATCGGGGCCAACGTCCTGACTTTC	CASSDRGIGANVLTF
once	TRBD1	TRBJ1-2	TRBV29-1	TGCAGCGCCCGGAGGGACAGGGCGGAATATGGCTACACCTTC	CSARRDRAEYGYTF
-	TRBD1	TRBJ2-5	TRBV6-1	TGTGCCAGCAGGAAGGGGGCCTTGTACCAAGAGACCCAGTACTTC	CASRKGALYQETQYF
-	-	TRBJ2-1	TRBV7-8	TGTGCCAGCAGCTTAGCCGTTAGGCAGTTCTTC	CASSLAVRQFF
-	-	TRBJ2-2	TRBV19	TGTGCCACCCGGTCCCCGGGGTACACCGGGGAGCTGTTTTTT	CATRSPGYTGELFF
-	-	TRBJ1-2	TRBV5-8	TGTGCCAGCAGCCGGGTCACGATTGGCTACACCTTC	CASSRVTIGYTF
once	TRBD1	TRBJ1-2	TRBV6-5	TGTGCCAGCACCCCGACAGGGGGCGGCTATGGCTACACCTTC	CASTPTGGGYGYTF
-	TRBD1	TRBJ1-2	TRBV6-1	TGTGCCAGCAGTTGGACAGGGGCTGGCTACACCTTC	CASSWTGAGYTF